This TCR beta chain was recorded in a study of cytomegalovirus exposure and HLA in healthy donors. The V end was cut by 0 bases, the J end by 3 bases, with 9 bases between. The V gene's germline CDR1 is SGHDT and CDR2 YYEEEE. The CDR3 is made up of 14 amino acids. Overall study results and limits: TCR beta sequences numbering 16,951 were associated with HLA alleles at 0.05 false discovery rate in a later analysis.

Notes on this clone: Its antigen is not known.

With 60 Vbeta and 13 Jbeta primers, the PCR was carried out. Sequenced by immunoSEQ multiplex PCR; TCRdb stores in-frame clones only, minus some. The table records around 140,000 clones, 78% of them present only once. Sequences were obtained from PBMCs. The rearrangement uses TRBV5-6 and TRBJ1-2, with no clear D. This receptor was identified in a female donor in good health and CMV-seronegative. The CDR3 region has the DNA TGTGCCAGCAGCTTGGATCCTCCCGACTATGGCTACACCTTC. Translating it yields CASSLDPPDYGYTF.